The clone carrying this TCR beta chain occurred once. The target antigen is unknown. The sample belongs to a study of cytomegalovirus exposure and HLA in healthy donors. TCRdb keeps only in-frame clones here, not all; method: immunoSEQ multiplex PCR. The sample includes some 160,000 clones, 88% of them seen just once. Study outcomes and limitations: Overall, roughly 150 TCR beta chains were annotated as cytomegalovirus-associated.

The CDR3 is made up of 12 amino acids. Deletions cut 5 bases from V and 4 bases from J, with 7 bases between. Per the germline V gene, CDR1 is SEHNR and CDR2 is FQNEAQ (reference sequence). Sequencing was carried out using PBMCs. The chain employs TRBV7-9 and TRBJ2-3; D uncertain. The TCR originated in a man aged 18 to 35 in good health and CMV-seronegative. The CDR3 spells CASSLPPDTQYF. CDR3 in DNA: TGTGCCAGCAGCCTCCCCCCAGATACGCAGTATTTT.